This T cell receptor (beta chain) was sequenced during a study of T cell repertoires in aging, cancer and after chemotherapy (dated by TCRdb to the late 2010s). Background on the whole study: The donors fell into six age groups ranging from 30 or younger to 70 or older, and each group had at least three individuals. The full dataset contained several million TCR reads. Peripheral blood TCR beta repertoires from healthy donors and cancer patients were profiled to examine immunoaging and T cell reconstitution after chemotherapy. Control TCR repertoires from healthy donors were recorded over several months to years, and clear clonal overlap was observed across re-sampling. The cohort comprised 200 to 250 cancer patients, approximately 91 with hematological and fewer than 140 with solid cancers, plus 95 healthy donors as a reference group.

This clonotype was found a few times. Its antigen target is currently unknown. No clone much larger than this one lies a single base away; base qualities are absent. What the work shows at the level of the full study, not this receptor alone: According to the authors, the repertoire data do not allow conclusions to be drawn about immunological memory after chemotherapy. Compared with age-matched healthy donors, untreated patients with either hematological or solid cancers had significantly lower TCR diversity in the blood along with higher clonality. An increase in median generation probability over the chemotherapy interval was observed in both cancer cohorts, suggesting that the repertoire was reconstituted through rebound thymic output. In healthy donors, the drop in TCR diversity with age came mainly from a loss of richness, whereas in cancer patients a loss of evenness also played a part.

According to the germline V gene, CDR1 reads SGHRS and CDR2 reads YFSETQ. V is pared back by 0 bases and J by 8 bases, with 12 bases lying between the germline termini. The CDR3 covers 15 residues, taking in both the cysteine and the phenylalanine. Of all the DNA, just the CDR3 is kept, 45 bases in frame from base 1. TCR beta rearrangements were amplified from genomic DNA isolated from peripheral blood, not from sorted cells or RNA. Rearranged TRB sequences spanning V, D and J segments were amplified in a multiplex touch-down PCR with a mixed TRB-A/B primer pool. Two consecutive PCR reactions with Phusion HS II polymerase added Illumina adapters and sample indices to the amplicons. Amplicons were gel-purified with the NucleoSpin Gel and PCR Clean-up kit, then checked with Qubit and an Agilent 2100 Bioanalyzer. Sequencing of the libraries was done on an Illumina MiSeq with paired-end, single-indexed 600-cycle runs. The study's processing was this. MiXCR versions 2.12 and 3.0.5 were used to process the TRB sequences. Each unique CDR3 nucleotide sequence counted as one clone, and only productive sequences with at least two reads were retained. The repertoire metrics were Shannon diversity, evenness, clonality (defined as one minus evenness), and alpha-parameterized diversity profiles covering alpha 0 to 5. The IGoR algorithm was used to compute generation probabilities of clones in paired pre- and post-chemotherapy samples. Starting from the raw public reads, TCRdb applied fastp trimming at Q25, assembled clones with MiXCR and retained in-frame beta chains. Every entry covers one CDR3 protein and lists the most common genes and DNA from its rows. These V and J calls rely on TCRdb rather than the paper's analysis. Across this sample there are 13,000 or so distinct CDR3 sequences, with 25% seen only once. The biggest ten clones account for 45% to 50% of the sample.

Sequencing was carried out using blood. The receptor was derived from a human donor in good health. The V gene is TRBV5-1 and the J gene is TRBJ1-6, with a weak D call of TRBD1 (5 bases match). The nucleotides are TGCGCCAGCAGCTTGGGGGGGTACGGGGATTCACCCCTCCACTTT. This yields the protein CASSLGGYGDSPLHF. The reference TRBV5-1 and TRBJ1-6 proteins fill in what lies around the CDR3, so the full variable domain reads KAGVTQTPRYLIKTRGQQVTLSCSPISGHRSVSWYQQTPGQGLQFLFEYFSETQRNKGNFPGRFSGRQFSNSRSEMNVSTLELGDSALYLCASSLGGYGDSPLHFGNGTRLTVT.